This TCR beta chain appears in the sequencing data of a study of control samples from healthy donors and cancer patients. V lost 5 bases to trimming and J lost 1 base; unmatched junction nucleotides: 6. Germline CDR1 reads KGHDR; CDR2 reads SFDVKD. This CDR3 comprises 15 residues. Produced via immunoSEQ multiplex PCR; TCRdb's table is partial and in-frame only. The repertoire includes about 120,000 clones, 87% of them detected once, and about an eighth sits in the top ten. This clonotype was sampled from a young man in good health. The sequencing input was blood. This chain connects TRBV24-1 to TRBJ2-7; 8 nucleotides match TRBD1. CDR3 nucleotides: TGTGCCACCAGTGGTTCAGGGACAGGTTCCTACGAGCAGTACTTC. This gives the protein CATSGSGTGSYEQYF.